The clone carrying this T cell receptor (beta chain) was seen a few times. The antigen is not known. With V trimmed by 0 bases and J by 1 base, 10 bases remained unmatched. The CDR3 extends over 17 amino acids. The germline gives CDR1 SGHRS, CDR2 YFSETQ. Those donating, healthy Caucasian individuals from Russia, were aged about 6 to 95. The data stem from a study of blood T cells in healthy people across ages. Study-wide results and caveats: The unknown donor CMV status may have confounded expanded clonotype changes. Observed TCR beta diversity per million T cells went down as age went up. This fall followed a roughly linear course with age.

With a J-beta primer mix and a sample-barcoded 5' primer, a second PCR ran about 6 to 11 cycles. A minimum of 3 million CDR3-containing paired-end reads was obtained for each sample. Each CDR3 protein is one row after TCRdb ran MiXCR on the 5' RACE reads. This table has about 680,000 distinct CDR3 sequences, 45% to 50% appearing once. The sample was blood. The J gene is TRBJ2-7, the V gene TRBV5-1; 7 nucleotides match TRBD2. The sequence came from a woman aged 55 to 70 in good health. The CDR3 sequence is CASSLGPGISGSYEQYF. As DNA, the CDR3 is TGCGCCAGCAGCTTGGGACCTGGGATTAGCGGGTCCTACGAGCAGTACTTC.